Included here is one T cell receptor beta chain sequence, with context. Its antigen is not identified. This entry belongs to a study of OX40 agonist ivuxolimab in advanced cancers. Study as a whole: Every 2 weeks, patients received ivuxolimab intravenously, dosed at 0.01 to 10 mg/kg. Points from the study as a whole: There were, on average, more expanded clones in CD8+ T cells than in CD4+.

Generated by immunoSEQ multiplex PCR, the TCRdb table keeps only in-frame clones and is missing some. The table lists nearly 110,000 clones, roughly 90% of them singletons. Germline V gene data show CDR1 as KGHSH and CDR2 as LQKENI. The CDR3 has 15 amino acids. The V end was cut by 4 bases, the J end by 0 bases, with 9 bases between. This TCR derives from an adult with an advanced solid tumor such as melanoma, head and neck, liver or kidney cancer. Sample: CD4+ or CD8+ T cells sorted from blood, taken in a trial of the OX40 agonist ivuxolimab. This sequence joins TRBV18 and TRBJ1-4; D may be TRBD1 (5 bases). CDR3 in amino acids: CASSQQAPTNEKLFF. The CDR3 region has the DNA TGTGCCAGCTCACAACAGGCGCCAACTAATGAAAAACTGTTTTTT.